The T cell receptor (beta chain) under discussion was sequenced for a study of shared clonotypes between healthy human individuals. Sequencing was performed with immunoSEQ multiplex PCR; in TCRdb, only in-frame clones are kept and a portion is missing. Among approximately 1.5 million clones listed, approximately 98.5% were seen once. Germline-derived CDR1 and CDR2 are SNHLY and FYNNEI. The length of the CDR3 is 18 residues. Losses at the gene ends were 6 bases for V and 0 bases for J; bases not matched to a gene: 8. In this sample, this clone turned up once. This chain joins TRBV2 and TRBJ1-4; TRBD1 matches at 12 bases. The sequence came from a young man in good health. Sequences were obtained from naive CD4+ T cells sorted from blood. Subset in this sample: CD45RA+ positively selected. CDR3 bases: TGTGCCAGCAGGGCGGGACAGGGGGCAACCCCAACTAATGAAAAACTGTTTTTT. Its protein product is CASRAGQGATPTNEKLFF.